Listed here are 28 T cell receptor beta chains from one sample, sequenced in a study of CD8 T cell repertoires and HIV-1 epitope variants (dated by TCRdb to about 2020). Libraries were made using the immunoSEQ multiplex PCR assay. TCRdb took over this immuneACCESS table, retaining in-frame rearrangements with V and J assigned. Such tables are incomplete; in checked studies, under half of the missing clones stem from an unresolved V gene, and the remainder is unexplained. This sample comprises about 95,000 clones, roughly four fifths of them detected only once. The ten largest clones add up to more than 25% of the sample. Sample: uncultured baseline CD8+ T cells from peripheral blood mononuclear cells (PBMCs). These receptors came from a male donor with HIV.

The J gene is TRBJ1-6, the V gene TRBV19; possible D gene TRBD1, 5 bases. With 4 bases removed from V and 7 bases from J, the gap between germline ends came to 17 bases. Germline lookup yields CDR1 LNHDA and CDR2 SQIVND (reference sequence). This CDR3 has 16 residues. The CDR3: CASSRRPGQGNSPLHF. The DNA for the CDR3 is TGTGCCAGTAGTAGAAGGCCAGGGCAGGGAAATTCACCCCTCCACTTT.

The chain uses TRBV2 and TRBJ2-5; D unclear. Germline assignment: CDR1 SNHLY and CDR2 FYNNEI. Trimming stripped 5 bases from V and 0 bases from J, with 7 bases between. The length of the CDR3 is 13 residues. The CDR3 is CASSQGHQETQYF. The CDR3 nucleotides are TGTGCCAGCAGTCAAGGCCACCAAGAGACCCAGTACTTC. The full variable domain, rest sourced from reference TRBV2 and TRBJ2-5, is EPEVTQTPSHQVTQMGQEVILRCVPISNHLYFYWYRQILGQKVEFLVSFYNNEISEKSEIFDDQFSVERPDGSNFTLKIRSTKLEDSAMYFCASSQGHQETQYFGPGTRLLVL.

The chain carries TRBV27 and TRBJ1-5; possible D gene TRBD1, 5 bases. The germline gives CDR1 MNHEY, CDR2 SMNVEV (reference sequence). The CDR3 has 15 residues. V lost 3 bases, J lost 1 base, and 10 bases lay in between. The CDR3 DNA reads as TGTGCCAGCAGTTTTCAGGGTCGGAGCAATCAGCCCCAGCATTTT. It is translated as CASSFQGRSNQPQHF.

The chain is built from TRBV5-1 and TRBJ2-2, with D hard to call. V dropped 1 base and J dropped 3 bases, with 7 bases sitting between them. Germline loops: CDR1 SGHRS, CDR2 YFSETQ. The CDR3 is made up of 14 amino acids. CDR3 nucleotide sequence: TGCGCCAGCAGCTTGTTCAGAGACACCGGGGAGCTGTTTTTT. It encodes CASSLFRDTGELFF.

This chain joins TRBV5-1 and TRBJ2-2, with a weak D call TRBD1 (6 bases). There are 15 residues in the CDR3. Per the germline V gene, CDR1 is SGHRS and CDR2 is YFSETQ. The V and J ends lost 1 base and 5 bases respectively, with 12 bases between them. CDR3 protein: CASSLLQGATGELFF. The CDR3 DNA follows: TGCGCCAGCAGCTTGTTACAGGGCGCAACCGGGGAGCTGTTTTTT. Supplemented by reference TRBV5-1 and TRBJ2-2, the full variable domain reads KAGVTQTPRYLIKTRGQQVTLSCSPISGHRSVSWYQQTPGQGLQFLFEYFSETQRNKGNFPGRFSGRQFSNSRSEMNVSTLELGDSALYLCASSLLQGATGELFFGEGSRLTVL.

The chain carries TRBV5-5 and TRBJ2-3, with 11 nucleotides matching TRBD2. The CDR3 runs to 16 residues. Per germline, CDR1 SGHKS and CDR2 YYEKEE (reference sequence). V lost 2 bases and J lost 2; bases outside the gene matches: 4. The CDR3: CASSLLSGGDTDTQYF. CDR3 DNA sequence: TGTGCCAGCAGCTTACTTAGCGGGGGGGACACAGATACGCAGTATTTT.

This chain links TRBV19 with TRBJ2-1, with 11 bases fitting TRBD2. The CDR3 totals 16 residues. Trimming cost V 7 bases and J 7 bases; bases outside gene matches: 12. Germline V gene data show CDR1 as LNHDA and CDR2 as SQIVND (reference sequence). The CDR3 loop is CASTHLTSGSRNEQFF. CDR3 bases: TGTGCCAGTACCCATCTCACTAGCGGGAGTCGGAATGAGCAGTTCTTC.

V is TRBV9 and J is TRBJ2-7; D is possibly TRBD1 (6 bases). This CDR3 spans 13 amino acids. Germline assignment: CDR1 SGDLS and CDR2 YYNGEE. V lost 3 bases and J lost 2, with 9 bases in between. CDR3 sequence (DNA): TGTGCCAGCAGCGGACAGGTTCCCTACGAGCAGTACTTC. It yields the protein CASSGQVPYEQYF.

In DNA form, the CDR3 reads TGTGCCTGGAGTGCCGAAGACAGGGGGCTCTCAGAGACCCAGTACTTC. It encodes CAWSAEDRGLSETQYF. The chain joins TRBV30 to TRBJ2-5, with 10 bases lining up with TRBD1. Trimming at V came to 1 base and at J to 4 bases, leaving 9 bases not matched to a gene. This CDR3 comprises 16 residues. Germline V gene data show CDR1 as GTSNPN and CDR2 as SVGIG (reference sequence).

This clone was counted between two and nine times. V and J are TRBV27 and TRBJ1-2, with D possibly TRBD1 on 5 matching bases. The length of the CDR3 is 14 residues. Germline lookup yields CDR1 MNHEY and CDR2 SMNVEV (reference sequence). Deletions cut 6 bases from V and 8 bases from J, with 19 bases between. Here the CDR3 reads CASRATGAVGGYTF. Written as DNA, the CDR3 is TGTGCCAGCAGAGCGACCGGGGCGGTTGGCGGCTACACCTTC.

The rearrangement links TRBV11-2 to TRBJ1-2; TRBD1 matches at 7 bases. J was trimmed by 4 bases and V by 7 bases; bases with no gene match: 6. The CDR3 loop spans 13 amino acids. Germline V gene data show CDR1 as SGHAT and CDR2 as FQNNGV. Here the CDR3 reads CASTPRTGYGYTF. DNA for the CDR3: TGTGCCAGCACACCACGGACAGGCTATGGCTACACCTTC.

This chain uses TRBV5-6 with TRBJ2-5; 11 bases match TRBD2. CDR1 and CDR2 from the germline V gene are SGHDT and YYEEEE. The CDR3 covers 16 residues. Trimming at V came to 3 bases and at J to 3 bases, leaving 7 bases not matched to a gene. The CDR3 is CASSSETSGAEETQYF. In nucleotides, the CDR3 is TGTGCCAGCAGCTCTGAGACTAGCGGGGCGGAAGAGACCCAGTACTTC. The full variable domain, in which reference TRBV5-6 and TRBJ2-5 provide the parts outside the CDR3, is DAGVTQSPTHLIKTRGQQVTLRCSPKSGHDTVSWYQQALGQGPQFIFQYYEEEERQRGNFPDRFSGHQFPNYSSELNVNALLLGDSALYLCASSSETSGAEETQYFGPGTRLLVL.

The chain links TRBV7-9 to TRBJ2-7; 8 bases line up with TRBD1. This CDR3 has 14 residues. Germline CDR1 SEHNR, CDR2 FQNEAQ (reference sequence). Trimming removed 1 base from V and 5 bases from J; junction bases left unmatched: 4. CDR3 DNA: TGTGCCAGCAGCTTAGGGGCAGGGGGCCACGAGCAGTACTTC. Amino acids: CASSLGAGGHEQYF.

The V gene is TRBV9, the J gene TRBJ1-3; 7 positions agree with TRBD1. The CDR3 is made up of 17 amino acids. After removal of 0 bases from V and 0 bases from J, the junction contained 6 bases not matched to a gene. From germline, CDR1 is SGDLS and CDR2 YYNGEE. CDR3 DNA: TGTGCCAGCAGCGTAGGGACAGGACCTAGCTCTGGAAACACCATATATTTT. Encoded protein: CASSVGTGPSSGNTIYF.

Only one count was recorded for this clone. The chain combines TRBV28 with TRBJ2-1, with D possibly TRBD2 on 5 matching bases. V was trimmed by 6 bases and J by 0 bases, leaving 9 bases between them. The germline CDR1 and CDR2 sequences are MDHEN and SYDVKM. The CDR3 covers 14 residues. As DNA, the CDR3 is TGTGCCAGCAGGAGCGGTAGCTCCTACAATGAGCAGTTCTTC. Translating it yields CASRSGSSYNEQFF.

This clone occurred a few times. The chain combines TRBV19 with TRBJ2-2, with TRBD1 as a possible D gene (6 bases). CDR3 length equals 13 residues. The ends were cut back, 5 bases at V and 6 bases at J, with 10 bases in the middle. Germline V lookup: CDR1 LNHDA, CDR2 SQIVND (reference sequence). The CDR3 region has the DNA TGTGCCAGTAGTTCCCAGGGGTCCGGGGAGCTGTTTTTT. It specifies CASSSQGSGELFF.

The J gene is TRBJ2-5, the V gene TRBV5-4, with 9 bases identical to TRBD1. V lost 4 bases to trimming and J lost 4 bases; unmatched junction nucleotides: 2. The CDR3 has 13 amino acids. The germline V gene encodes CDR1 SGHNT and CDR2 YYREEE (reference sequence). CDR3 sequence (DNA): TGTGCCAGCAGCCCGGGACAGGGAGAGACCCAGTACTTC. Its translation is CASSPGQGETQYF.

The rearrangement uses TRBV28 and TRBJ2-7, with TRBD1 matching over 8 bases. The V gene's germline CDR1 is MDHEN and CDR2 SYDVKM. This CDR3 has 15 residues. Unmatched junction bases numbered 9, after V lost 6 bases and J lost 2 bases. CDR3 region: CASSLDRAVPYEQYF. For the CDR3, the DNA is TGTGCCAGCAGCTTGGACAGGGCGGTCCCCTACGAGCAGTACTTC.

This clone was counted a few times. The V and J genes are TRBV19 and TRBJ2-1; D may be TRBD1 (5 bases). The germline gives CDR1 LNHDA, CDR2 SQIVND (reference sequence). This CDR3 is 15 amino acids long. V was cut by 3 bases and J by 5 bases, with 14 bases left in between. The CDR3 loop reads CASSISATGHNEQFF. CDR3 in DNA: TGTGCCAGTAGTATCAGCGCAACAGGCCACAATGAGCAGTTCTTC. The full variable domain, completed using reference TRBV19 and TRBJ2-1, is DGGITQSPKYLFRKEGQNVTLSCEQNLNHDAMYWYRQDPGQGLRLIYYSQIVNDFQKGDIAEGYSVSREKKESFPLTVTSAQKNPTAFYLCASSISATGHNEQFFGPGTRLTVL.

The chain carries TRBV28 and TRBJ1-5; D is perhaps TRBD1 (5 bases). Trimming left V 7 bases short and J 3 bases short, with 13 bases between. The CDR3 is made up of 14 amino acids. Per germline, CDR1 MDHEN and CDR2 SYDVKM. The CDR3 reads CASIPGRINQPQHF. Here the CDR3 DNA reads TGTGCCAGCATCCCGGGACGGATCAATCAGCCCCAGCATTTT.

Of note for this clone: Germline is not matched at one junction end, which may reflect a read error. The gene calls are TRBV28 and TRBJ2-1; D uncertain. There are 12 residues in the CDR3. Germline CDR1 is MDHEN and CDR2 is SYDVKM. The CDR3 loop reads CASRWSYHEQFF. The CDR3 nucleotides read TGTGCCAGCAGGTGGAGCTACCATGAGCAGTTCTTC.

This chain uses TRBV5-4 with TRBJ1-6; weak D call: TRBD1 (5 bases). CDR1 is SGHNT, CDR2 YYREEE, per germline (reference sequence). The V and J ends lost 3 bases and 9 bases respectively, with 7 bases between them. The CDR3 is 12 amino acids. The CDR3 loop is CASSSRGSPLHF. CDR3 coding DNA: TGTGCCAGCAGCTCTAGGGGTTCACCCCTCCACTTT.

In its sample, this clone was seen a few times. The chain has TRBV9 and TRBJ2-7, with 7 bases fitting TRBD2. J gave up 7 bases and V 3 bases, and 10 bases lay outside the gene matches. Looked up from germline, CDR1 is SGDLS and CDR2 is YYNGEE. There are 14 residues in the CDR3. The CDR3 DNA is TGTGCCAGCAGCGGTTCTAGCGGCCCTGGGGAGCAGTACTTC. Translating it yields CASSGSSGPGEQYF.

This clone was seen a single time. The chain uses TRBV5-1 and TRBJ2-1; 7 bases fit TRBD2. The CDR3 covers 16 residues. Trimming cost V 4 bases and J 3 bases; bases outside gene matches: 10. The V gene's germline CDR1 is SGHRS and CDR2 YFSETQ. The CDR3 DNA is TGCGCCAGCAGCCCTGTAGGAGCGGGATTCTACAATGAGCAGTTCTTC. Residues: CASSPVGAGFYNEQFF.

The rearrangement uses TRBV6-5 and TRBJ2-3, with no clear D. The ends were cut back, 5 bases at V and 3 bases at J, with 9 bases in the middle. Germline V lookup: CDR1 MNHEY, CDR2 SVGAGI. The CDR3 length is 13 residues. The CDR3 spells CASSTYKTDTQYF. The CDR3 DNA reads as TGTGCCAGCAGTACCTACAAGACAGATACGCAGTATTTT.

The chain links TRBV19 to TRBJ2-7, with TRBD1 identical over 10 bases. Germline V gene sequence: CDR1 LNHDA, CDR2 SQIVND (reference sequence). The CDR3 consists of 15 residues. With 5 bases clipped from V and 5 bases from J, the junction kept 9 bases outside the gene matches. DNA for the CDR3: TGTGCCAGTAGTCCCATGGGACAGGGGAACGACGAGCAGTACTTC. This codes for CASSPMGQGNDEQYF.

This clone occurred a few times. V is TRBV18 and J is TRBJ2-1; 7 bases are a match to TRBD2. Germline CDR1 is KGHSH and CDR2 is LQKENI. J was trimmed by 8 bases and V by 1 base; bases with no gene match: 5. The CDR3 loop spans 14 amino acids. CDR3 region: CASSPRIAGYEQFF. CDR3 coding DNA: TGTGCCAGCTCACCACGGATAGCGGGTTATGAGCAGTTCTTC.

The V call is TRBV5-3, the J call TRBJ2-7; D is ambiguous. TRBV5-3 is marked as an open reading frame, function uncertain. The V end lost 1 base, the J end lost 0 bases, and 14 bases lay between the germline ends. The CDR3 spans 16 residues. The CDR3, as DNA: TGTGCCAGAAGCTTGTTGGGCACTCTATCCTCCTACGAGCAGTACTTC. As protein: CARSLLGTLSSYEQYF.